This T cell receptor beta chain was profiled in a study of control samples from healthy donors and cancer patients. TCRdb's table, derived via immunoSEQ multiplex PCR, lists solely in-frame clones and lacks some. The table records about 21,000 clones, approximately 80% of them present only once. J lost 2 bases, V lost 4 bases, and 4 bases had no gene match. From germline, CDR1 is SNHLY and CDR2 FYNNEI. CDR3 length: 15 residues. This chain links TRBV2 with TRBJ2-2; 7 bases map to TRBD1. This receptor was obtained from a man aged 55 to 69 with colorectal cancer. Sequencing used PBMCs. The CDR3 loop is CASSGWDSNTGELFF. Written as DNA, the CDR3 is TGTGCCAGCAGTGGGTGGGACAGTAACACCGGGGAGCTGTTTTTT.